The table lists the clone carrying this T cell receptor beta chain with a few counts. Its antigen is undetermined. This entry is derived from a study of vaccination and CD4 T cells after COVID-19. Treatment indicated: roughly 11-day PBMC culture with coronavirus spike peptide pools or control peptides (ViraFEST assay). Findings and caveats of the study: Researchers report that 304 of 307 vaccine-specific clones in convalescent patients proved spike mono-reactive.

With the Oncomine TCR Beta short-read assay, DNA from cultured CD4+ T cells was sequenced. One entry per CDR3 protein results from TCRdb running MiXCR on the PCR reads. The data contain around 20,000 distinct CDR3 sequences, around 44% of them singletons. CDR1 and CDR2 (germline): MNHEY, SVGEGT. The trim removed 3 bases at V and 1 base at J, leaving 7 bases unmatched. The CDR3 has 18 amino acids. This TCR came from a human donor who had recovered from COVID-19. The sequencing used CD4+ T cells from blood, cultured in vitro, collected before SARS-CoV-2 vaccination. The V gene is TRBV6-2 or TRBV6-3, the J gene TRBJ2-1; 12 bases map to TRBD2. Here the CDR3 reads CASSYVLAGGLSYNEQFF. CDR3 coding DNA: TGTGCCAGCAGTTATGTACTAGCGGGGGGACTATCCTACAATGAGCAGTTCTTC.